This T cell receptor (beta chain) derives from a study of blood T cell repertoires in COVID-19. The repertoire was sequenced with immunoSEQ multiplex PCR; TCRdb's copy has only in-frame clones and lacks some. The profile shows 50,000 to 70,000 clones, 90% of them singletons. Germline V lookup: CDR1 GTSNPN, CDR2 SVGIG (reference sequence). CDR3 length: 14 amino acids. Trimming cost V 3 bases and J 1 base; bases outside gene matches: 1. This receptor was taken from a human donor with active COVID-19. The donor label of this sample is uncertain. The chain combines TRBV30 with TRBJ2-5, with 11 nucleotides matching TRBD2. The material sequenced was peripheral blood. The CDR3 nucleotides read TGTGCCTGGAGACTAGCGGGAGTCCAAGAGACCCAGTACTTC. This sequence encodes CAWRLAGVQETQYF.